This TCR beta chain came from a study of blood T cell repertoires in COVID-19. The table lists this clone with a count of one. Using immunoSEQ multiplex PCR, the repertoire was profiled, and TCRdb retains in-frame clones only, with some absent. The sample includes about 120,000 clones, nearly 90% of them seen just once. Specimen: peripheral blood. The source of this sequence is a woman aged 60-70 years with COVID-19, enrolled during active disease.

CDR3 sequence reads: CASSPPTGVGLMNTEAFF. The CDR3 DNA follows: TGTGCCAGCAGCCCTCCGACAGGGGTAGGCCTAATGAACACTGAAGCTTTCTTT. The gene calls are TRBV5-6 and TRBJ1-1; 8 bases line up with TRBD1. J was trimmed by 0 bases and V by 4 bases; bases with no gene match: 14. CDR1 is SGHDT and CDR2 is YYEEEE in the germline V gene. CDR3 length: 18 amino acids.